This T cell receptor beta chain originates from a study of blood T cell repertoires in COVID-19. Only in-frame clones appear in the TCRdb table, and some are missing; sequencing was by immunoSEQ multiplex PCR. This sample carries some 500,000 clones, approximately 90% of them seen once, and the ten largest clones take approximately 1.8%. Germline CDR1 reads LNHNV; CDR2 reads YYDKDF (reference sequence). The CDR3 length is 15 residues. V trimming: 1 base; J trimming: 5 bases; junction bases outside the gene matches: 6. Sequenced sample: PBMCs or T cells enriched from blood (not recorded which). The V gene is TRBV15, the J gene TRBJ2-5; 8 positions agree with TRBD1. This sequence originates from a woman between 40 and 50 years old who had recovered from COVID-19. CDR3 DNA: TGTGCCACCAGCAGAGTTAACAGGGGGAGGGAGACCCAGTACTTC. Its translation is CATSRVNRGRETQYF.